A single sample is the source of the 29 T cell receptor beta chains below, sequenced in a study of beta chain features in type 1 diabetes. Study results and caveats: In every one of the four CD4+ subsets, TCRB CDR3s were moderately but significantly shorter in Type 1 diabetes patients.

Expressed TCRB transcripts were sequenced because the isolated RNA had all been reverse transcribed beforehand. TCRdb keeps only in-frame clones here, not all; method: immunoSEQ multiplex PCR. The sample records hundreds of thousands of clones, roughly an eighth being singletons. Their specific antigens are unknown. Input material: naive CD4+ T cells from blood. These receptor sequences come from a man between 18 and 29 years old with type 1 diabetes.

The sample holds a few counts of this clone. The CDR3 DNA reads TGTGCCAGCAGTTTCCCGCAGGACAATTCACCCCTCCACTTT. As protein: CASSFPQDNSPLHF. The chain couples TRBV28 to TRBJ1-6; the D is unclear. CDR3 length equals 14 residues. Trimming removed 3 bases at V and 7 bases at J, with 10 bases between. Per germline, CDR1 MDHEN and CDR2 SYDVKM.

This clone was observed a handful of times. This chain joins TRBV30 and TRBJ2-3, with a tentative D call TRBD1 (5 bases). V was clipped by 4 bases and J by 2 bases, with 13 bases between them. CDR1 and CDR2 from the germline V gene are GTSNPN and SVGIG (reference sequence). The CDR3 has 14 residues. The CDR3 is CAWTRQPYTDTQYF. CDR3 nucleotides: TGTGCCTGGACACGACAGCCTTACACAGATACGCAGTATTTT.

The table lists this clone with a few counts. V is TRBV5-1 and J is TRBJ2-5, with D perhaps assigned TRBD1 or TRBD2 (6 bases each). V lost 2 bases and J 9 bases, leaving 14 bases between the germline ends. The germline V gene has CDR1 SGHRS and CDR2 YFSETQ. The CDR3 is 13 residues long. The CDR3 nucleotides read TGCGCCAGCAGCTTAGGGGGGCCGGAGGCCCAGTACTTC. This translates into CASSLGGPEAQYF. Variable domain in full (rest from reference TRBV5-1 and TRBJ2-5): KAGVTQTPRYLIKTRGQQVTLSCSPISGHRSVSWYQQTPGQGLQFLFEYFSETQRNKGNFPGRFSGRQFSNSRSEMNVSTLELGDSALYLCASSLGGPEAQYFGPGTRLLVL.

This clone has just a few counts. The chain carries TRBV5-6 and TRBJ2-1, with 10 bases matching TRBD2. The CDR3 is made up of 16 amino acids. Germline assignment: CDR1 SGHDT and CDR2 YYEEEE. V lost 4 bases to trimming and J lost 5 bases; unmatched junction nucleotides: 9. The CDR3: CASSPRGLAFHNEQFF. The CDR3 region has the DNA TGTGCCAGCAGCCCCCGGGGACTAGCGTTTCACAATGAGCAGTTCTTC.

The chain links TRBV7-9 to TRBJ2-4, with TRBD2 matching over 11 bases. The CDR3 sequence is 17 residues long. Germline loops: CDR1 SEHNR, CDR2 FQNEAQ (reference sequence). V lost 1 base and J lost 6; bases outside the gene matches: 8. The CDR3 DNA sequence: TGTGCCAGCAGCTTAGTACTAGCGGGAGCCCTGGGAAACATTCAGTACTTC. It specifies CASSLVLAGALGNIQYF.

In its sample, this clone was seen a few times. The chain carries TRBV7-2 and TRBJ1-5; TRBD1 matches 9 bases. The CDR3 contains 14 residues. Losses at the gene ends were 4 bases for V and 7 bases for J; bases not matched to a gene: 5. Germline V gene lookup returns CDR1 SGHTA and CDR2 FQGNSA. The CDR3 DNA follows: TGTGCCAGCAGCTGGGACAGGGTACGGCAGCCCCAGCATTTT. This translates into CASSWDRVRQPQHF.

This clone showed up just a few times. The CDR3 spells CASTGTGGQPQHF. Here the CDR3 DNA reads TGTGCCAGCACCGGGACAGGGGGCCAGCCCCAGCATTTT. The chain employs TRBV2 and TRBJ1-5; 12 nucleotides align to TRBD1. Germline V gene data show CDR1 as SNHLY and CDR2 as FYNNEI. The junction had 2 bases not matched to a gene; V was cut back by 7 bases and J by 7 bases. The CDR3 contains 13 residues.

This clone was observed a handful of times. CDR3 region: CASSQDISGRADETQYF. Here the CDR3 DNA reads TGTGCCAGCAGCCAAGATATCAGCGGGAGGGCCGATGAGACCCAGTACTTC. J is TRBJ2-5 and V is TRBV4-2, with 10 bases identical to TRBD2. Unmatched junction bases numbered 9, after V lost 0 bases and J lost 5 bases. The germline CDR1 and CDR2 sequences are LGHNA and YNFKEQ. The length of the CDR3 is 17 residues.

The V call is TRBV7-2, the J call TRBJ1-5, with D tentatively TRBD1 (5 bases). Germline V gene sequence: CDR1 SGHTA, CDR2 FQGNSA. V lost 3 bases, J lost 7 bases, and 16 bases lay in between. The CDR3 extends over 15 amino acids. Here the CDR3 DNA reads TGTGCCAGCAGCTTCCGGGACGGCCTCGTCCAGCCCCAGCATTTT. Protein product: CASSFRDGLVQPQHF.

The chain joins TRBV15 to TRBJ2-7, with D unclear. This CDR3 is built from 14 residues. V was shortened by 0 bases and J by 1 base, with 7 bases between the two germline ends. Germline CDR1 and CDR2: LNHNV and YYDKDF (reference sequence). The CDR3: CATSRDGRSYEQYF. The CDR3 DNA is TGTGCCACCAGCAGAGATGGCAGGTCCTACGAGCAGTACTTC.

In its sample, this clone was seen a few times. At one end the junction does not follow the germline gene, possibly because of a read error. The chain's CDR3 is CASSFVGTDTQYF. CDR3 DNA sequence: TGTGCTAGCAGCTTCGTGGGGACAGATACGCAGTATTTT. The chain links TRBV7-7 to TRBJ2-3; no clear D. Germline V gene lookup returns CDR1 SSHAT and CDR2 FNYEAQ (reference sequence). CDR3 size: 13 residues.

Only a few counts were recorded for this clone. CDR3 sequence (DNA): TGCGCCAGCAGTCATACGAACAGGGGGAAGCATCATAAAGAGACCCAGTACTTC. Its protein product is CASSHTNRGKHHKETQYF. This sequence joins TRBV23-1 and TRBJ2-5; 8 nucleotides agree with TRBD1. TRBV23-1 is labeled an ORF, and its function is uncertain. This CDR3 region has 18 residues. V lost 3 bases to trimming and J lost 3 bases; unmatched junction nucleotides: 15.

This chain joins TRBV7-2 and TRBJ2-5, with D possibly being TRBD2 (5 bases). Germline CDR1 and CDR2: SGHTA and FQGNSA. The CDR3 is made up of 14 amino acids. The V and J ends lost 4 bases and 3 bases respectively, with 12 bases between them. This CDR3 is CASSSRAPKETQYF. CDR3 DNA sequence: TGTGCCAGCAGCTCGCGGGCCCCGAAAGAGACCCAGTACTTC.

V gene TRBV21-1 combines with J gene TRBJ2-7. TRBV21-1 is a pseudogene locus. The CDR3 sequence is 14 residues long. CDR3 residues: CATFPGRSYYGQYF. The CDR3 DNA follows: TGTGCCACTTTCCCGGGCCGCTCCTACTATGGGCAGTACTTC.

In its sample, this clone was seen once. The chain couples TRBV4-3 to TRBJ1-1; D remains unclear. The germline V gene has CDR1 LGHNA and CDR2 YSLEER. Trimming shortened V by 0 bases and J by 1 base, and 6 bases separated the two germline ends. The CDR3 is 14 amino acids. The CDR3 nucleotides read TGCGCCAGCAGCCAAGATAGGAAGAACACTGAAGCTTTCTTT. This sequence encodes CASSQDRKNTEAFF.

J is TRBJ1-2 and V is TRBV5-6; no reliable D call. Trimming left V 4 bases short and J 4 bases short, with 14 bases between. Germline V lookup: CDR1 SGHDT, CDR2 YYEEEE. The CDR3 extends over 14 amino acids. The CDR3, as DNA: TGTGCCAGCAGCCTATCTGGACCGACCTATGGCTACACCTTC. Its protein is CASSLSGPTYGYTF.

This clone was seen more than once but under ten times. V usage is TRBV9 and J usage is TRBJ2-7; D unresolved. The CDR3 is 15 amino acids. Trimming removed 0 bases from V and 0 bases from J, with 10 bases in between. The germline CDR1 and CDR2 sequences are SGDLS and YYNGEE. The CDR3: CASSVGVRSSYEQYF. CDR3 coding DNA: TGTGCCAGCAGCGTAGGGGTCAGGAGCTCCTACGAGCAGTACTTC.

This clone was observed a handful of times. The chain uses TRBV7-9 and TRBJ2-1; 7 bases are a match to TRBD1. CDR3 length equals 16 residues. With V trimmed by 4 bases and J by 1 base, 7 bases remained unmatched. Per the germline V gene, CDR1 is SEHNR and CDR2 is FQNEAQ (reference sequence). The DNA for the CDR3 is TGTGCCAGCAGCTCCCAAGGGGGCGGATCCTACAATGAGCAGTTCTTC. This translates into CASSSQGGGSYNEQFF.

This clone has just a few counts. The chain links TRBV6-6 to TRBJ2-5; D is possibly TRBD1 or TRBD2 (5 bases each). Trimming took 8 bases from V and 5 from J, leaving 21 bases between them. Germline lookup yields CDR1 MNHNY and CDR2 SVGAGI (reference sequence). This CDR3 has 15 amino acids. The CDR3 region is CASGANGGARETQYF. As DNA, the CDR3 is TGTGCCAGCGGGGCGAACGGAGGCGCTCGGGAGACCCAGTACTTC.

The rearrangement uses TRBV11-2 and TRBJ1-2; TRBD1 agrees at 11 bases. Trimming at V came to 5 bases and at J to 8 bases, leaving 4 bases not matched to a gene. The V gene's germline CDR1 is SGHAT and CDR2 FQNNGV. CDR3 length: 13 residues. The CDR3 loop is CASSPDRGPGYTF. The CDR3 DNA reads TGTGCCAGCAGCCCGGACAGGGGGCCAGGCTACACCTTC.

This chain joins TRBV30 and TRBJ2-1, with D tentatively TRBD1 (6 bases). Germline values: CDR1 GTSNPN, CDR2 SVGIG (reference sequence). The ends were cut back, 1 base at V and 6 bases at J, with 13 bases in the middle. CDR3 length: 14 residues. The CDR3: CAWSGRGSRNEQFF. The CDR3 coding sequence is TGTGCCTGGAGTGGAAGGGGGAGCCGCAATGAGCAGTTCTTC.

The chain links TRBV30 to TRBJ1-6, with 7 bases fitting TRBD1. The germline V gene encodes CDR1 GTSNPN and CDR2 SVGIG (reference sequence). The CDR3 contains 13 residues. J lost 7 bases, V lost 3 bases, and 3 bases had no gene match. CDR3 bases: TGTGCCTGGAGCCTGACAGGGAATTCACCCCTCCACTTT. Encoded protein: CAWSLTGNSPLHF.

This clone was counted only a few times. This chain links TRBV5-1 with TRBJ2-2, with D possibly TRBD1 on 6 matching bases. The CDR3 covers 14 residues. From germline, CDR1 is SGHRS and CDR2 YFSETQ. V was shortened by 4 bases and J by 3 bases, with 10 bases between the two germline ends. CDR3 loop: CASSPSGDTGELFF. The CDR3 DNA is TGCGCCAGCAGCCCTTCAGGGGACACCGGGGAGCTGTTTTTT.

This clone was seen ten or more times. The chain uses TRBV7-9 and TRBJ1-1; D perhaps matches TRBD1 (6 bases). The CDR3 is 11 amino acids. Germline V lookup: CDR1 SEHNR, CDR2 FQNEAQ (reference sequence). The V end lost 10 bases, the J end lost 4 bases, and 10 bases lay between the germline ends. CDR3 loop: CAIQDSTEAFF. In DNA, the CDR3 is TGTGCCATCCAGGACAGCACTGAAGCTTTCTTT.

The CDR3 nucleotides read TGCAGCGTTGGGGATGGGACAAGCCTCACCCTCCACTTT. It is translated as CSVGDGTSLTLHF. This sequence joins TRBV29-1 and TRBJ1-6, with TRBD1 as a possible D gene (6 bases). In germline, CDR1 is SQVTM, CDR2 ANQGSEA. V lost 4 bases and J lost 14, with 18 bases in between. The length of the CDR3 is 13 residues.

This chain joins TRBV10-3 and TRBJ1-6; no definite D call. Germline V gives CDR1 ENHRY, CDR2 SYGVKD. The CDR3 runs 12 residues. The V end was cut by 0 bases, the J end by 9 bases, with 3 bases between. The DNA of the CDR3 is TGTGCCATCAGTGAGTCGACTTCACCCCTCCACTTT. As protein: CAISESTSPLHF.

The chain carries TRBV4-1 and TRBJ2-2, with TRBD2 matching over 8 bases. This CDR3 is built from 15 residues. Trimming cost V 4 bases and J 5 bases; bases outside gene matches: 6. CDR1 and CDR2 from the germline V gene are MGHRA and YSYEKL. CDR3 coding DNA: TGCGCCAGCAGCCTCGGAGCGGGAGTTACCGGGGAGCTGTTTTTT. Its protein product is CASSLGAGVTGELFF.

This rearrangement joins TRBV5-1 to TRBJ2-1; D gene ambiguous. Between the trimmed V and J ends, which lost 4 bases and 9 bases, there was a span of 11 bases. The germline V gene encodes CDR1 SGHRS and CDR2 YFSETQ. The CDR3 totals 12 residues. CDR3 protein: CASSTTSGEQFF. CDR3 coding DNA: TGCGCCAGCAGCACCACGTCGGGTGAGCAGTTCTTC. Full variable domain (outside the CDR3, taken from reference TRBV5-1 and TRBJ2-1): KAGVTQTPRYLIKTRGQQVTLSCSPISGHRSVSWYQQTPGQGLQFLFEYFSETQRNKGNFPGRFSGRQFSNSRSEMNVSTLELGDSALYLCASSTTSGEQFFGPGTRLTVL.

The V gene is TRBV7-9, the J gene TRBJ2-7, with TRBD1 identical over 8 bases. The germline V gene has CDR1 SEHNR and CDR2 FQNEAQ (reference sequence). V was pared by 5 bases and J by 4 bases, with 10 bases of the junction left unmatched. The length of the CDR3 is 15 residues. The CDR3 here is CASSHTGQGRYEQYF. The CDR3 coding sequence is TGTGCCAGCAGCCACACAGGACAGGGACGATACGAGCAGTACTTC.